A single sample gave rise to the 10 T cell receptor beta chains below, sequenced in a study of blood T cell repertoires in COVID-19. Profiled with immunoSEQ multiplex PCR; TCRdb holds only in-frame clones, not every one. The sample includes about 41,000 clones, approximately 82% of them seen just once. The sequencing input was peripheral blood. The receptors originated from a woman older than 75 with active or convalescent COVID-19.

This rearrangement joins TRBV9 to TRBJ2-4; D may be TRBD1 (5 bases). This CDR3 comprises 15 residues. CDR1 and CDR2 from the germline V gene are SGDLS and YYNGEE. Trimming stripped 3 bases from V and 6 bases from J, with 16 bases between. CDR3 bases: TGTGCCAGCAGCGAAGGGGCAAGTTTAAGAAACATTCAGTACTTC. Translated: CASSEGASLRNIQYF.

V usage is TRBV19 and J usage is TRBJ2-1, with 11 bases lining up with TRBD1. Germline trimming cut 5 bases from V and 4 bases from J; bases unmatched to any gene: 7. Germline CDR1 LNHDA, CDR2 SQIVND (reference sequence). This CDR3 comprises 16 residues. This chain's CDR3 is CASSPGTGGFYNEQFF. In DNA form, the CDR3 reads TGTGCCAGTAGTCCTGGGACAGGGGGTTTTTACAATGAGCAGTTCTTC.

V usage is TRBV6-5 and J usage is TRBJ2-5; D may be TRBD2 (5 bases). This CDR3 has 15 residues. The V gene's germline CDR1 is MNHEY and CDR2 SVGAGI. Trimming cost V 6 bases and J 9 bases, with 23 bases left between them. The CDR3 nucleotides are TGTGCCAGCAGAGCTGAAAGAGGGCCTAAGTTGGCCCAGTACTTC. Protein sequence: CASRAERGPKLAQYF.

The rearrangement joins TRBV12-3 or TRBV12-4 to TRBJ2-7; unclear D gene. The germline V and J ends were trimmed by 1 base and 2 bases, with 6 bases remaining between them. The CDR3 is 13 amino acids. The CDR3 is CASSLGEAYEQYF. CDR3 DNA sequence: TGTGCCAGCAGTTTAGGCGAGGCCTACGAGCAGTACTTC.

The V gene is TRBV3-1 (or the pseudogene TRBV3-2), the J gene TRBJ2-5; 10 bases match TRBD1. Germline values: CDR1 LGHDT, CDR2 YNNKEL (reference sequence). This CDR3 has 15 amino acids. Trimming cost V 4 bases and J 3 bases; bases outside gene matches: 5. The CDR3 nucleotides read TGTGCCAGCAGCCTCAGGACAGGGGGAAAAGAGACCCAGTACTTC. Translating it yields CASSLRTGGKETQYF.

The J gene is TRBJ2-1, the V gene TRBV7-8; 11 bases map to TRBD2. CDR3 length equals 15 residues. From germline, CDR1 is SGHVS and CDR2 FQNEAQ. Trimming at V came to 6 bases and at J to 4 bases, leaving 5 bases not matched to a gene. The CDR3 DNA reads as TGTGCCAGCAGGCAACTAGCGGGGGATTACAATGAGCAGTTCTTC. It codes for CASRQLAGDYNEQFF.

V usage is TRBV27 and J usage is TRBJ2-3, with 8 nucleotides matching TRBD1. Germline V lookup: CDR1 MNHEY, CDR2 SMNVEV (reference sequence). CDR3 length: 20 residues. V was pared by 2 bases and J by 0 bases, with 16 bases of the junction left unmatched. The CDR3 DNA reads as TGTGCCAGCAGTTTAGGCCGACTCCTATCCGGGACAGGTAGCACAGATACGCAGTATTTT. Translation: CASSLGRLLSGTGSTDTQYF.

The CDR3 DNA sequence: TGTGCCAGCAGCATCGGGACACAGAATAACTATGGCTACACCTTC. Translated, it gives CASSIGTQNNYGYTF. The chain carries TRBV7-8 and TRBJ1-2; possibly TRBD1 for D (6 bases). This CDR3 is built from 15 residues. V gave up 5 bases and J gave up 1 base, with 14 bases separating them. Germline V CDR1 and CDR2: SGHVS, FQNEAQ.

The chain combines TRBV28 with TRBJ1-2; D perhaps matches TRBD1 (6 bases). Germline V CDR1 and CDR2: MDHEN, SYDVKM. The CDR3 runs 19 residues. V was trimmed by 2 bases and J by 0 bases, leaving 22 bases between them. The CDR3 loop reads CASSLLPGADSFANYGYTF. The CDR3 nucleotides read TGTGCCAGCAGTTTACTCCCAGGGGCCGACTCCTTCGCTAACTATGGCTACACCTTC.

The chain joins TRBV2 to TRBJ1-6; D is perhaps TRBD1 (6 bases). The CDR3 spans 14 residues. The germline V gene encodes CDR1 SNHLY and CDR2 FYNNEI. Trimming took 8 bases from V and 5 from J, leaving 13 bases between them. Here the CDR3 reads CASREGVDNSPLHF. The CDR3 coding sequence is TGTGCCAGCCGGGAGGGGGTGGATAATTCACCCCTCCACTTT.